This TCR beta chain comes out of a study of T cell repertoires in aging, cancer and after chemotherapy. Turning to the study itself: Six age groups, ranging from 30 or younger to 70 or older, included the donors. Glioblastoma patients receiving temozolomide-based therapy gave paired samples before and after chemotherapy.

Peripheral blood genomic DNA, not sorted cells or RNA, was the template. By its share, this clonotype is large (0.1 to 1%). The antigen is undetermined. General study points: Median generation probability rose over the chemotherapy interval in each cancer cohort, suggesting rebound thymic output. These repertoire data do not allow conclusions about immunological memory after chemotherapy.

TRB rearrangements spanning V, D and J were amplified using mixed TRB-A/B primers. In TCRdb, the multiplex PCR reads were re-called with MiXCR into one record per CDR3 protein. This sample yields some 3,100 distinct CDR3 sequences, of which 25% to 30% are seen a single time; 8.9% belongs to the top ten. The CDR3 length is 13 residues. Trimming cost V 2 bases and J 1 base, with 4 bases left between them. Germline V lookup: CDR1 MNHEY, CDR2 SVGAGI. This TCR was recovered from a human donor with a solid tumor. Sample: blood. The chain links TRBV6-5 to TRBJ2-3; D uncertain. The CDR3 spells CASSYPGTDTQYF. In DNA, the CDR3 is TGTGCCAGCAGTTACCCTGGCACAGATACGCAGTATTTT.